What follows are 21 T cell receptor beta chains derived from one specimen sequenced in a study of beta chain features in type 1 diabetes. Of the isolated RNA, all was reverse transcribed, and so the sequenced material was expressed TCRB transcripts. Clones were read by immunoSEQ multiplex PCR, and TCRdb kept only the in-frame ones, dropping some. Here the sample spans roughly 500,000 clones, roughly 31% being singletons. Sequenced material: naive CD4+ T cells from blood. Receptors originate from a man aged 18-30 years in good health.

This clone has just a few counts. The chain uses TRBV15 and TRBJ2-7; D is unclear. Germline V gene data show CDR1 as LNHNV and CDR2 as YYDKDF (reference sequence). This CDR3 comprises 14 residues. V lost 1 base and J 5 bases, leaving 12 bases between the germline ends. CDR3: CATSRGLLSNEQYF. The CDR3 DNA reads TGTGCCACCAGCAGAGGCCTTCTTTCTAACGAGCAGTACTTC.

The chain links TRBV30 to TRBJ2-3; tentatively, D is TRBD1 or TRBD2 (5 bases each). V lost 4 bases and J lost 3, with 17 bases in between. Germline CDR1 is GTSNPN and CDR2 is SVGIG (reference sequence). The length of the CDR3 is 15 residues. In DNA, the CDR3 is TGTGCCTGGACCCTCGGGATTCAGGGAACAGATACGCAGTATTTT. Translated: CAWTLGIQGTDTQYF.

With regard to this clone: Within the sample, other DNA sequences also encode this same CDR3. The chain recombines TRBV30 with TRBJ2-3; D gene uncertain. Trimming left V 0 bases short and J 2 bases short, with 6 bases between. The CDR3 is 13 amino acids. Germline CDR1 reads GTSNPN; CDR2 reads SVGIG (reference sequence). The CDR3 DNA reads as TGTGCCTGGAGTGTACGGTTCACAGATACGCAGTATTTT. As protein: CAWSVRFTDTQYF.

The chain links TRBV7-2 to TRBJ2-7; possible D gene TRBD2, 7 bases. The CDR3 is 15 residues long. V lost 5 bases and J 3 bases, leaving 17 bases between the germline ends. Germline V gene data show CDR1 as SGHTA and CDR2 as FQGNSA. The CDR3 DNA reads TGTGCCAGCAGCCCTGGGGGCGGGGGATACTACGAGCAGTACTTC. Translation gives CASSPGGGGYYEQYF.

The chain uses TRBV18 and TRBJ1-2; 12 bases map to TRBD1. Unmatched junction bases numbered 13, after V lost 3 bases and J lost 8 bases. Germline CDR1 reads KGHSH; CDR2 reads LQKENI. The CDR3 consists of 17 residues. This CDR3 is CASSPNAGTGGVGGYTF. Here the CDR3 DNA reads TGTGCCAGCTCACCTAACGCCGGGACAGGGGGCGTAGGCGGCTACACCTTC.

The gene calls are TRBV7-8 and TRBJ2-5, with 9 bases aligning to TRBD1. J lost 0 bases, V lost 5 bases, and 4 bases had no gene match. Germline assignment: CDR1 SGHVS and CDR2 FQNEAQ. This CDR3 spans 15 amino acids. Here the CDR3 reads CASSGDRGYQETQYF. CDR3 in DNA: TGTGCCAGCAGCGGCGACAGGGGGTACCAAGAGACCCAGTACTTC.

The rearrangement joins TRBV10-2 to TRBJ2-1; TRBD2 agrees at 8 bases. The junction had 5 bases not matched to a gene; V was cut back by 0 bases and J by 4 bases. Germline CDR1 and CDR2: WSHSY and SAAADI. This CDR3 has 16 residues. CDR3 sequence reads: CASSESVGTRYNEQFF. CDR3 coding DNA: TGCGCCAGCAGTGAGTCAGTAGGGACTAGGTACAATGAGCAGTTCTTC.

The gene calls are TRBV29-1 and TRBJ2-3; 10 nucleotides line up with TRBD1. Germline CDR1 reads SQVTM; CDR2 reads ANQGSEA. V dropped 3 bases and J dropped 4; count of bases not matched to a gene: 4. The CDR3 consists of 14 residues. The CDR3 coding sequence is TGCAGCGTTGACGATGGGACAGGGGCAGATACGCAGTATTTT. The encoded protein is CSVDDGTGADTQYF.

This clone showed up just a few times. The J gene is TRBJ2-3, the V gene TRBV7-2, with 8 bases that match TRBD2. Losses at the gene ends were 5 bases for V and 3 bases for J; bases not matched to a gene: 13. Germline V gene lookup returns CDR1 SGHTA and CDR2 FQGNSA. The CDR3 sequence is 17 residues long. The CDR3 here is CASSPEKGSGETDTQYF. In DNA, the CDR3 is TGTGCCAGCAGCCCGGAAAAGGGTAGCGGGGAAACAGATACGCAGTATTTT.

The rearrangement links TRBV5-1 to TRBJ2-5, with D unclear. Germline-derived CDR1 and CDR2 are SGHRS and YFSETQ. The CDR3 is 17 amino acids. Trimming removed 0 bases from V and 0 bases from J, with 15 bases in between. The CDR3 reads CASSLVVSAEYQETQYF. CDR3 nucleotide sequence: TGCGCCAGCAGCTTGGTGGTGTCGGCGGAGTACCAAGAGACCCAGTACTTC.

This clone was observed a handful of times. The CDR3 sequence: CASWSSRYNEQFF. DNA of the CDR3: TGTGCCAGTTGGTCGAGCCGATACAATGAGCAGTTCTTC. The chain couples TRBV28 to TRBJ2-1; D is unclear. The CDR3 covers 13 residues. The V and J ends lost 9 bases and 4 bases respectively, with 13 bases between them. CDR1 MDHEN and CDR2 SYDVKM come from the germline V gene.

The rearrangement uses TRBV29-1 and TRBJ2-2, with 14 positions matching TRBD2. This CDR3 region has 15 residues. From germline, CDR1 is SQVTM and CDR2 ANQGSEA. The junction had 4 bases not matched to a gene; V was cut back by 6 bases and J by 4 bases. The CDR3 DNA sequence: TGCAGCGTATCGGGACTAGCGGGAGTCACCGGGGAGCTGTTTTTT. Translating gives CSVSGLAGVTGELFF.

This chain uses TRBV25-1 with TRBJ2-3; D uncertain. The CDR3 is made up of 15 amino acids. The germline V gene has CDR1 MGHDK and CDR2 SYGVNS. The V and J ends lost 2 bases and 2 bases respectively, with 11 bases between them. The CDR3 coding sequence is TGTGCCAGCAGTGAAGCCAGGTCATACACAGATACGCAGTATTTT. It is translated as CASSEARSYTDTQYF.

The chain uses TRBV11-2 and TRBJ2-5; weak D call: TRBD1 (5 bases). V dropped 7 bases and J dropped 4 bases, with 22 bases sitting between them. Germline V gene sequence: CDR1 SGHAT, CDR2 FQNNGV. There are 16 residues in the CDR3. In DNA, the CDR3 is TGTGCCAGCACTCTGACCTGGACAACCTGGGGAGAGACCCAGTACTTC. Its protein product is CASTLTWTTWGETQYF.

This clone was detected only a few times. This same CDR3 is encoded by further DNA sequences in the sample. The gene calls are TRBV29-1 and TRBJ2-2; 7 positions match TRBD1. The ends lost 7 bases at V and 2 bases at J; junction bases unmatched: 7. This CDR3 contains 14 residues. Germline V gives CDR1 SQVTM, CDR2 ANQGSEA. The CDR3 spells CSARTGGNTGELFF. CDR3 bases: TGCAGCGCAAGGACAGGCGGTAACACCGGGGAGCTGTTTTTT.

The chain has TRBV11-2 and TRBJ2-1; TRBD2 aligns across 11 bases. This CDR3 has 16 residues. J was trimmed by 5 bases and V by 0 bases; bases with no gene match: 3. CDR1 is SGHAT and CDR2 is FQNNGV in the germline V gene. CDR3: CASSLDSGRDNNEQFF. In DNA, the CDR3 is TGTGCCAGCAGCTTAGATAGCGGGAGGGATAACAATGAGCAGTTCTTC.

This chain connects TRBV6-5 to TRBJ2-3, with D perhaps TRBD1 (6 bases). CDR3 length: 14 residues. The V gene's germline CDR1 is MNHEY and CDR2 SVGAGI. V was pared by 7 bases and J by 6 bases, with 17 bases between. CDR3 DNA: TGTGCCAGCAACAGGGACCGAACTGCGGATACGCAGTATTTT. Its translation is CASNRDRTADTQYF.

This chain links TRBV7-9 with TRBJ2-5; D could derive from TRBD1 or TRBD2 (5 bases each). Between the trimmed V and J ends, which lost 5 bases and 1 base, there was a span of 11 bases. CDR1 is SEHNR and CDR2 is FQNEAQ in the germline V gene (reference sequence). This CDR3 comprises 14 residues. The DNA for the CDR3 is TGTGCCAGCAGCCAACCCGGGGCCCAAGAGACCCAGTACTTC. This gives the protein CASSQPGAQETQYF.

The chain carries TRBV30 and TRBJ1-1; no reliable D call. The CDR3 spans 11 residues. V was cut by 0 bases and J by 1 base, with 0 bases left in between. Germline V lookup: CDR1 GTSNPN, CDR2 SVGIG (reference sequence). CDR3 sequence: CAWSVNTEAFF. The CDR3 DNA reads as TGTGCCTGGAGTGTGAACACTGAAGCTTTCTTT.

The rearrangement links TRBV28 to TRBJ1-1, with a possible D match to TRBD1 (5 bases). CDR1 MDHEN and CDR2 SYDVKM come from the germline V gene. V was cut by 7 bases and J by 0 bases, with 12 bases left in between. The CDR3 is made up of 14 amino acids. This chain's CDR3 is CASTPSGLNTEAFF. CDR3 in DNA: TGTGCCAGCACCCCGTCAGGGTTGAACACTGAAGCTTTCTTT.

The V gene is TRBV29-1, the J gene TRBJ2-7, with 9 bases aligning to TRBD1. The germline gives CDR1 SQVTM, CDR2 ANQGSEA. This CDR3 has 13 amino acids. The J segment lost 4 bases and the V segment lost 6 bases, leaving 7 bases of the junction unmatched. In DNA form, the CDR3 reads TGCAGCGTGGGACAGGGATTTGGGTACGAGCAGTACTTC. Its protein is CSVGQGFGYEQYF.